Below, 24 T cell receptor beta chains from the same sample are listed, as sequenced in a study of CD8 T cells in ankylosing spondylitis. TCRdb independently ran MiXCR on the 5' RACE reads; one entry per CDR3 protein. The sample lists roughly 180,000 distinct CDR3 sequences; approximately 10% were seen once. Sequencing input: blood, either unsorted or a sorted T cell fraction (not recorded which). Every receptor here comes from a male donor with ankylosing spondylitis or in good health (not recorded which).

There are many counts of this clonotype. CDR3 nucleotides: TGCGCCAGCAGAACGACCGGGACAGGGGACACTGAAGCTTTCTTT. It translates to CASRTTGTGDTEAFF. The chain couples TRBV5-1 to TRBJ1-1; 10 bases map to TRBD1. This CDR3 region has 15 residues. V was clipped by 5 bases and J by 3 bases; unmatched bases: 7. Germline values: CDR1 SGHRS, CDR2 YFSETQ.

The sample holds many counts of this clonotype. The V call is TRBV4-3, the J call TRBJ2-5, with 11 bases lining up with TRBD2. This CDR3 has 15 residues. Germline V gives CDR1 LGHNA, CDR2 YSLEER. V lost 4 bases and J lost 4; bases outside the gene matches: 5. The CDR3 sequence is CASSPGLAGRETQYF. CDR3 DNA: TGCGCCAGCAGCCCAGGACTAGCGGGTAGAGAGACCCAGTACTTC.

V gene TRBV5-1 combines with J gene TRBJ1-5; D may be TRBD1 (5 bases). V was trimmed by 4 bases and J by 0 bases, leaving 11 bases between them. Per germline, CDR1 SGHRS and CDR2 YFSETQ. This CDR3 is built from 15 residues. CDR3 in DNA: TGCGCCAGCAGCCCACAGGACTATAGCAATCAGCCCCAGCATTTT. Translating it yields CASSPQDYSNQPQHF.

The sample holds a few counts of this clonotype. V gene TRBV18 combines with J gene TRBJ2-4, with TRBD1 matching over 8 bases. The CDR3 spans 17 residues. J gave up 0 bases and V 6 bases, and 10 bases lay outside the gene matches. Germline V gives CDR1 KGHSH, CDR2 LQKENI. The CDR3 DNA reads TGTGCCAGCTCCAAGACTGCAGGGGGCCTAGCCAAAAACATTCAGTACTTC. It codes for CASSKTAGGLAKNIQYF.

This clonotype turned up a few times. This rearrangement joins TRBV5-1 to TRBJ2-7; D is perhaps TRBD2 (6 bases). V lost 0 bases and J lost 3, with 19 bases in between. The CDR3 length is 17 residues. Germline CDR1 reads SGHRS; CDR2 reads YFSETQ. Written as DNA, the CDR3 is TGCGCCAGCAGCTTGGCCGGGGGTCCTCTCCGCTTCTACGAGCAGTACTTC. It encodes CASSLAGGPLRFYEQYF. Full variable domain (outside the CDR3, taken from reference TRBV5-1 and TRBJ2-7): KAGVTQTPRYLIKTRGQQVTLSCSPISGHRSVSWYQQTPGQGLQFLFEYFSETQRNKGNFPGRFSGRQFSNSRSEMNVSTLELGDSALYLCASSLAGGPLRFYEQYFGPGTRLTVT.

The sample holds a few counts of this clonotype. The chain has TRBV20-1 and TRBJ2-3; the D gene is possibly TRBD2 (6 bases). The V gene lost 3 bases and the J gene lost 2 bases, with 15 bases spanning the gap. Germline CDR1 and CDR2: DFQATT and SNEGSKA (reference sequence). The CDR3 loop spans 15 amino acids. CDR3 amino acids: CSASRLGRDTDTQYF. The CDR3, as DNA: TGCAGTGCTAGCCGACTAGGGCGGGACACAGATACGCAGTATTTT.

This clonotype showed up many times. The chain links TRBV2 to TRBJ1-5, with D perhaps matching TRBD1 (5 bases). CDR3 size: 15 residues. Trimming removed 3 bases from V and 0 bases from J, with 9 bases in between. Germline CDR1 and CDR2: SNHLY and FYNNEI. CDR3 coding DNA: TGTGCCAGCAGTGAGCGGGGGATTAGCAATCAGCCCCAGCATTTT. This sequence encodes CASSERGISNQPQHF.

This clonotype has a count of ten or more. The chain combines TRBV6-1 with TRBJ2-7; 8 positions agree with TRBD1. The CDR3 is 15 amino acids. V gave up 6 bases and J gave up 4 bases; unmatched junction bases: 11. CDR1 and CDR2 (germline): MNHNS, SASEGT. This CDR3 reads CASSPGQGLGYEQYF. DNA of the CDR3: TGTGCCAGCAGCCCCGGACAGGGACTGGGGTACGAGCAGTACTTC.

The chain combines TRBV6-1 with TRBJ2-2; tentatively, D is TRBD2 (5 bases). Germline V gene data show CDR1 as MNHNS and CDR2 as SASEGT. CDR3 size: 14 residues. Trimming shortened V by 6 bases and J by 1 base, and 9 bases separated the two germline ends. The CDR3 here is CASRPSGNTGELFF. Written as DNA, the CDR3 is TGTGCCAGCAGGCCGAGCGGGAACACCGGGGAGCTGTTTTTT.

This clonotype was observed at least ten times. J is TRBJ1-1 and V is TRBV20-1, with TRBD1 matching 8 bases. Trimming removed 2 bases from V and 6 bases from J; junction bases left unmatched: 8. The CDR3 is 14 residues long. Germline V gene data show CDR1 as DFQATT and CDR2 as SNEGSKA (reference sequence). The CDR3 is CSARSGQGMPEAFF. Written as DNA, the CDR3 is TGCAGTGCTAGATCAGGACAGGGCATGCCTGAAGCTTTCTTT.

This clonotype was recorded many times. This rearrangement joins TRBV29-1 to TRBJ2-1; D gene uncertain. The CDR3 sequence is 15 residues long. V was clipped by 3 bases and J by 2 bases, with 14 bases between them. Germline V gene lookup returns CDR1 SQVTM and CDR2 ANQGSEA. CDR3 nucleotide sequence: TGCAGCGTTGACATACCCTTGGCCACCTACAATGAGCAGTTCTTC. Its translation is CSVDIPLATYNEQFF.

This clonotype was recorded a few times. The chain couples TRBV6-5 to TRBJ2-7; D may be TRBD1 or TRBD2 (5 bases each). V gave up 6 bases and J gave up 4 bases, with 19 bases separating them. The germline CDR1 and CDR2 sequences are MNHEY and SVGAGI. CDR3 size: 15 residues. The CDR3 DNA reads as TGTGCCAGCAGCACCGAGAGGGGAGCCGCATACGAGCAGTACTTC. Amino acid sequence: CASSTERGAAYEQYF.

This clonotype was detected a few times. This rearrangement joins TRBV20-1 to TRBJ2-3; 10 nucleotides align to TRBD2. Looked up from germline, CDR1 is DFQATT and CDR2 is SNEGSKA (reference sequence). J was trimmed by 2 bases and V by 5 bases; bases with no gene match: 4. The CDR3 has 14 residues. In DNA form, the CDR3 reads TGCAGTGCTCAAACTAGCGGGGTCACAGATACGCAGTATTTT. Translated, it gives CSAQTSGVTDTQYF.

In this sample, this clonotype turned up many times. In DNA, the CDR3 is TGCAGTGCCCAATCGGGGGCAACTAATGAAAAACTGTTTTTT. The encoded protein is CSAQSGATNEKLFF. The genes are TRBV20-1 and TRBJ1-4; perhaps TRBD1 as D (5 bases). Trimming pared 6 bases from V and 0 bases from J, leaving 11 bases between. This CDR3 is 14 amino acids long. Germline lookup yields CDR1 DFQATT and CDR2 SNEGSKA (reference sequence).

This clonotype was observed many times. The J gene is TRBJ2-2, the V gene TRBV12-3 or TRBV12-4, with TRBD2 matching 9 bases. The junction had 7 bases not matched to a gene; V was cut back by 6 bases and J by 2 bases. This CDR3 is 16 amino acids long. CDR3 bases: TGTGCCAGCAGGTTGACTAGCGGAGGTAACACCGGGGAGCTGTTTTTT. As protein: CASRLTSGGNTGELFF.

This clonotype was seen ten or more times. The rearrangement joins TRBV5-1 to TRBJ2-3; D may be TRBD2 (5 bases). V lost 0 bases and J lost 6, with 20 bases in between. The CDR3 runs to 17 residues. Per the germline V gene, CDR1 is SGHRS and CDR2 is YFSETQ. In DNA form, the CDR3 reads TGCGCCAGCAGCTTGGGGGCGCAGCCTAACCAGCGGGATACGCAGTATTTT. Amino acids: CASSLGAQPNQRDTQYF.

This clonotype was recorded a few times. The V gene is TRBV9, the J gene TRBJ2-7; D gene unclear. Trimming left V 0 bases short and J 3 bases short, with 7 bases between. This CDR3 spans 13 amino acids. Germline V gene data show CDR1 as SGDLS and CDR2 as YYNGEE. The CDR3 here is CASSVADHYEQYF. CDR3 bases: TGTGCCAGCAGCGTAGCGGACCACTACGAGCAGTACTTC.

CDR3 loop: CSGTDRPSGANVLTF. In DNA form, the CDR3 reads TGCAGTGGTACCGACAGGCCCTCTGGGGCCAACGTCCTGACTTTC. V gene TRBV20-1 combines with J gene TRBJ2-6; TRBD1 is a possible D gene (6 bases). This CDR3 is 15 amino acids long. The germline V and J ends were trimmed by 7 bases and 0 bases, with 13 bases remaining between them. Germline CDR1 DFQATT, CDR2 SNEGSKA (reference sequence).

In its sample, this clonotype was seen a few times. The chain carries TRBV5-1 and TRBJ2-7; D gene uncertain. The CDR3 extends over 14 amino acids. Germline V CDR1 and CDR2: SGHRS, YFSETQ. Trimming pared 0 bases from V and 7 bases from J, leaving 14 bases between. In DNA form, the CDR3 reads TGCGCCAGCAGCTTGGCCCAGGTTACCCAAGAGCAGTACTTC. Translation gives CASSLAQVTQEQYF.

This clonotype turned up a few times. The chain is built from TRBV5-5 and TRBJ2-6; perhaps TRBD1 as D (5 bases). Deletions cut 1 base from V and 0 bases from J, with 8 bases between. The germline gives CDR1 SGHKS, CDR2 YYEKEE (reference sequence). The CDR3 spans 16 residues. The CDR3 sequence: CASSLTGVSGANVLTF. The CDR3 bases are TGTGCCAGCAGCTTGACAGGAGTCTCTGGGGCCAACGTCCTGACTTTC.

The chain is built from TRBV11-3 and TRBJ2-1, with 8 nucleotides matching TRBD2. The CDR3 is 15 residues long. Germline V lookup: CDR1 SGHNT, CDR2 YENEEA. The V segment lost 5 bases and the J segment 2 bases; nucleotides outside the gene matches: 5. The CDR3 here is CASSLLAETYNEQFF. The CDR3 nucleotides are TGTGCCAGCAGCCTACTAGCGGAGACCTACAATGAGCAGTTCTTC.

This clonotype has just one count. CDR3 bases: TGCAGCGTTCAAATTACAGGGTCGGTGATTTTAGATACGCAGTATTTT. This gives the protein CSVQITGSVILDTQYF. The chain combines TRBV29-1 with TRBJ2-3; D might be TRBD1 (6 bases). The CDR3 consists of 16 residues. Per germline, CDR1 SQVTM and CDR2 ANQGSEA. The germline V and J ends were trimmed by 5 bases and 5 bases, with 23 bases remaining between them.

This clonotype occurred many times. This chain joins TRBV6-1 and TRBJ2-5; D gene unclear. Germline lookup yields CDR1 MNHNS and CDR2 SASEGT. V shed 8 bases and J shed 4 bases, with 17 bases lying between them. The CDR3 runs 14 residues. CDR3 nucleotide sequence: TGTGCCAGCGCTGCTCCCCGCGACGGAGAGACCCAGTACTTC. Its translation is CASAAPRDGETQYF.

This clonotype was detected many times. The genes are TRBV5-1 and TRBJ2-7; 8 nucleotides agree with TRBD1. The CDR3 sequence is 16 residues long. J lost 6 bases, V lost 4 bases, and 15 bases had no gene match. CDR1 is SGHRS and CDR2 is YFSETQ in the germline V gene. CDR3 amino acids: CASSREGRTGLGEQYF. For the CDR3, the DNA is TGCGCCAGCAGCAGGGAAGGAAGGACAGGGTTAGGCGAGCAGTACTTC.